One and the same sample provided the 25 T cell receptor beta chains below, sequenced in a study of cytomegalovirus exposure and HLA in healthy donors. The PCR had 60 Vbeta and 13 Jbeta primers. Some clones are missing from TCRdb's copy, which holds only in-frame ones; the method was immunoSEQ multiplex PCR. In the table there are approximately 84,000 clones, roughly 73% of which are singletons. The sequenced sample was PBMCs. The origin of the receptors is a man aged 35 to 55 in good health and CMV-seronegative.

J is TRBJ2-2 and V is TRBV27; 11 bases are shared with TRBD1. The J segment lost 7 bases and the V segment lost 5 bases, leaving 6 bases of the junction unmatched. CDR3 size: 15 residues. CDR1 and CDR2 from the germline V gene are MNHEY and SMNVEV (reference sequence). The CDR3 DNA reads as TGTGCCAGCAGTCTCACCGGGACAGGGGGCGGGGAGCTGTTTTTT. Translated, it gives CASSLTGTGGGELFF.

J is TRBJ1-2 and V is TRBV6-6, with 7 bases matching TRBD1. CDR1 MNHNY and CDR2 SVGAGI come from the germline V gene (reference sequence). V lost 5 bases, J lost 6 bases, and 9 bases stayed unmatched. The CDR3 is 14 amino acids. The CDR3 DNA reads as TGTGCCAGCAGTCGTACAGGGGTTGGGGATGGCTACACCTTC. Its protein is CASSRTGVGDGYTF.

The rearrangement uses TRBV29-1 and TRBJ1-2; D might be TRBD1 (6 bases). This CDR3 has 10 amino acids. The germline V and J ends were trimmed by 6 bases and 6 bases, with 8 bases remaining between them. The V gene's germline CDR1 is SQVTM and CDR2 ANQGSEA. CDR3 region: CSVDSDGYTF. The CDR3 DNA is TGCAGCGTGGACAGTGATGGCTACACCTTC.

The rearrangement links TRBV27 to TRBJ1-6; D perhaps matches TRBD1 (6 bases). This CDR3 has 14 residues. Between the trimmed V and J ends, which lost 2 bases and 6 bases, there was a span of 8 bases. The germline V gene encodes CDR1 MNHEY and CDR2 SMNVEV (reference sequence). In DNA form, the CDR3 reads TGTGCCAGCAGTTTAAGGACAGTTAATTCACCCCTCCACTTT. This translates into CASSLRTVNSPLHF.

The chain links TRBV19 to TRBJ2-1; possibly TRBD2 for D (5 bases). The CDR3 is 16 residues long. With 4 bases removed from V and 0 bases from J, the gap between germline ends came to 13 bases. Germline CDR1 reads LNHDA; CDR2 reads SQIVND (reference sequence). The CDR3 region has the DNA TGTGCCAGTAGTACCCGAACGGGGAGCTCCTACAATGAGCAGTTCTTC. Its protein product is CASSTRTGSSYNEQFF.

This chain links TRBV27 with TRBJ1-1; a weak D match, TRBD1 (6 bases). The V and J ends lost 10 bases and 5 bases respectively, with 17 bases between them. The germline CDR1 and CDR2 sequences are MNHEY and SMNVEV (reference sequence). The CDR3 sequence is 13 residues long. CDR3 region: CAKAQGVGTEAFF. CDR3 bases: TGTGCCAAAGCACAGGGCGTTGGTACTGAAGCTTTCTTT.

This clone was found a few times. This chain connects TRBV15 to TRBJ2-2; 8 nucleotides line up with TRBD1. Germline loops: CDR1 LNHNV, CDR2 YYDKDF (reference sequence). The V segment lost 0 bases and the J segment 9 bases; nucleotides outside the gene matches: 9. The CDR3 is made up of 16 amino acids. CDR3 in DNA: TGTGCCACCAGCAGAGATTTCGACAGGGGTAGGAGGGAGCTGTTTTTT. This encodes CATSRDFDRGRRELFF.

This clone turned up a few times. The rearrangement links TRBV6-6 to TRBJ1-1; D is uncertain. The CDR3 has 12 residues. Germline CDR1 MNHNY, CDR2 SVGAGI (reference sequence). V lost 10 bases and J lost 0, with 9 bases in between. The CDR3 protein is CATYQVNTEAFF. For the CDR3, the DNA is TGTGCCACTTACCAGGTGAACACTGAAGCTTTCTTT.

The genes are TRBV19 and TRBJ2-3; D possibly corresponds to TRBD2 (7 bases). CDR3 length equals 16 residues. Germline V gives CDR1 LNHDA, CDR2 SQIVND (reference sequence). The germline V and J ends were trimmed by 0 bases and 4 bases, with 14 bases remaining between them. The CDR3 nucleotides read TGTGCCAGTAGTATAGAGGCGGGGGCAGGGGCAGATACGCAGTATTTT. Translation gives CASSIEAGAGADTQYF.

V usage is TRBV7-9 and J usage is TRBJ2-7, with D tentatively TRBD1 (5 bases). This CDR3 is 14 amino acids long. From germline, CDR1 is SEHNR and CDR2 FQNEAQ (reference sequence). V lost 4 bases and J lost 2, with 12 bases in between. The CDR3 DNA reads TGTGCCAGCAGCTCGACAGTACCTCCCTACGAGCAGTACTTC. Protein product: CASSSTVPPYEQYF.

The V and J genes are TRBV30 and TRBJ2-2; D possibly corresponds to TRBD2 (6 bases). V lost 1 base to trimming and J lost 5 bases, with 8 bases between them. This CDR3 is 13 amino acids long. CDR1 GTSNPN and CDR2 SVGIG come from the germline V gene (reference sequence). CDR3 region: CAWSAGVTGELFF. In nucleotides, the CDR3 is TGTGCCTGGAGTGCGGGAGTGACCGGGGAGCTGTTTTTT.

The chain joins TRBV18 to TRBJ1-5; unclear D gene. Germline values: CDR1 KGHSH, CDR2 LQKENI. This CDR3 is 13 amino acids long. V gave up 3 bases and J gave up 11 bases, with 14 bases separating them. This CDR3 reads CASSPSPGTAQHF. CDR3 DNA sequence: TGTGCCAGCTCACCGTCCCCGGGTACGGCCCAGCATTTT.

The V and J genes are TRBV28 and TRBJ2-5, with 7 positions matching TRBD2. V lost 6 bases to trimming and J lost 5 bases; unmatched junction nucleotides: 12. This CDR3 has 15 amino acids. Germline V gene data show CDR1 as MDHEN and CDR2 as SYDVKM. The CDR3 sequence is CASSLQAGIAETQYF. The CDR3 DNA reads as TGTGCCAGCAGCCTCCAAGCGGGAATCGCGGAGACCCAGTACTTC.

This chain joins TRBV6-1 and TRBJ1-1; the D gene is possibly TRBD1 (5 bases). The V and J ends lost 5 bases and 3 bases respectively, with 10 bases between them. The CDR3 has 13 residues. The germline CDR1 and CDR2 sequences are MNHNS and SASEGT. The CDR3 nucleotides are TGTGCCAGCAGTCCAGGGTACGACACTGAAGCTTTCTTT. Translating it yields CASSPGYDTEAFF.

V and J are TRBV18 and TRBJ2-3; 8 bases fit TRBD1. The ends lost 4 bases at V and 5 bases at J; junction bases unmatched: 8. The CDR3 runs 15 residues. CDR1 and CDR2 (germline): KGHSH, LQKENI. This CDR3 is CASSQQTGARDTQYF. The CDR3 DNA follows: TGTGCCAGCTCACAACAGACAGGGGCAAGAGATACGCAGTATTTT.

This clone was seen only once. In DNA form, the CDR3 reads TGTGCCAGCAGGGGGGGAGCCAACACTGAAGCTTTCTTT. This gives the protein CASRGGANTEAFF. The chain couples TRBV7-3 to TRBJ1-1, with D possibly TRBD1 on 5 matching bases. The V gene lost 6 bases and the J gene lost 2 bases, with 10 bases spanning the gap. The length of the CDR3 is 13 residues. The germline gives CDR1 SGHTA, CDR2 FQGTGA.

V is TRBV19 and J is TRBJ1-5, with 9 bases identical to TRBD1. CDR1 and CDR2 from the germline V gene are LNHDA and SQIVND (reference sequence). The CDR3 is 15 residues long. V lost 0 bases, J lost 6 bases, and 3 bases stayed unmatched. The CDR3 spells CASSIEQGAAQPQHF. The CDR3 coding sequence is TGTGCCAGTAGTATAGAACAGGGGGCGGCTCAGCCCCAGCATTTT.

This clone occurred a few times. The rearrangement links TRBV10-3 to TRBJ1-5; TRBD1 aligns across 10 bases. Germline CDR1 reads ENHRY; CDR2 reads SYGVKD. CDR3 length: 15 residues. V gave up 6 bases and J gave up 4 bases; unmatched junction bases: 6. In DNA, the CDR3 is TGTGCCATCAGCACCGGGACAGGGGCGAATCAGCCCCAGCATTTT. Amino acids: CAISTGTGANQPQHF.

This clone was counted a few times. The same CDR3 also results from other DNA sequences found in this sample. V and J are TRBV6-6 and TRBJ1-1; 12 bases line up with TRBD1. CDR1 and CDR2 from the germline V gene are MNHNY and SVGAGI (reference sequence). This CDR3 region has 14 residues. V gave up 2 bases and J gave up 6 bases; unmatched junction bases: 1. Written as DNA, the CDR3 is TGTGCCAGCAGTTACGGGACAGGGGGCGCTGAAGCTTTCTTT. Translating it yields CASSYGTGGAEAFF.

The chain employs TRBV16 and TRBJ1-3; 8 bases match TRBD1. This CDR3 is built from 15 residues. The V gene's germline CDR1 is KGHSY and CDR2 FQNENV. Losses at the gene ends were 2 bases for V and 4 bases for J; bases not matched to a gene: 4. CDR3 region: CASSQGTGLGNTIYF. CDR3 nucleotide sequence: TGTGCCAGCAGCCAAGGGACAGGCCTCGGAAACACCATATATTTT. The full variable domain, with the rest looked up from reference TRBV16 and TRBJ1-3, is GEEVAQTPKHLVRGEGQKAKLYCAPIKGHSYVFWYQQVLKNEFKFLISFQNENVFDETGMPKERFSAKCLPNSPCSLEIQATKLEDSAVYFCASSQGTGLGNTIYFGEGSWLTVV.

The chain combines TRBV7-9 with TRBJ2-1; 10 nucleotides agree with TRBD2. CDR3 length: 16 residues. CDR1 is SEHNR and CDR2 is FQNEAQ in the germline V gene (reference sequence). V gave up 5 bases and J gave up 4 bases; unmatched junction bases: 8. DNA for the CDR3: TGTGCCAGCAGCCTGTCTAAACTAGCGGGATACAATGAGCAGTTCTTC. The encoded protein is CASSLSKLAGYNEQFF. Based on the CDR3 plus reference TRBV7-9 and TRBJ2-1, the full variable domain is DTGVSQNPRHKITKRGQNVTFRCDPISEHNRLYWYRQTLGQGPEFLTYFQNEAQLEKSRLLSDRFSAERPKGSFSTLEIQRTEQGDSAMYLCASSLSKLAGYNEQFFGPGTRLTVL.

CDR3 amino acids: CSVGPTSGGYNEQFF. CDR3 bases: TGCAGCGTGGGGCCGACTAGCGGGGGTTACAATGAGCAGTTCTTC. The V call is TRBV29-1, the J call TRBJ2-1; 12 bases line up with TRBD2. Trimming removed 6 bases from V and 4 bases from J; junction bases left unmatched: 7. Looked up from germline, CDR1 is SQVTM and CDR2 is ANQGSEA. This CDR3 region has 15 residues.

The V call is TRBV14, the J call TRBJ2-7; no clear D gene. The V gene lost 1 base and the J gene lost 2 bases, with 3 bases spanning the gap. The CDR3 totals 12 residues. CDR1 and CDR2 from the germline V gene are SGHDN and FVKESK. CDR3 coding DNA: TGTGCCAGCAGCCAAGCTACCTACGAGCAGTACTTC. Translation: CASSQATYEQYF. Full variable domain (outside the CDR3, taken from reference TRBV14 and TRBJ2-7): EAGVTQFPSHSVIEKGQTVTLRCDPISGHDNLYWYRRVMGKEIKFLLHFVKESKQDESGMPNNRFLAERTGGTYSTLKVQPAELEDSGVYFCASSQATYEQYFGPGTRLTVT.

J is TRBJ1-5 and V is TRBV2; 10 nucleotides align to TRBD1. The CDR3 length is 15 residues. J gave up 7 bases and V 6 bases, and 9 bases lay outside the gene matches. CDR1 is SNHLY and CDR2 is FYNNEI in the germline V gene. As DNA, the CDR3 is TGTGCCAGCAGGCTCGACAGGGGGCTTGGACAGCCCCAGCATTTT. Residues: CASRLDRGLGQPQHF.

This clone was counted a few times. V and J are TRBV9 and TRBJ2-5, with TRBD2 identical over 7 bases. Germline values: CDR1 SGDLS, CDR2 YYNGEE. J gave up 2 bases and V 8 bases, and 6 bases lay outside the gene matches. This CDR3 comprises 13 residues. The DNA of the CDR3 is TGTGCCAGTGGAGCGGGGCCTCAAGAGACCCAGTACTTC. Translating gives CASGAGPQETQYF.